A single sample is the source of the 27 T cell receptor beta chains below, sequenced in a study of cytomegalovirus exposure and HLA in healthy donors (dated by TCRdb to about 2017). Library preparation used the immunoSEQ multiplex PCR assay. For the multiplex PCR, a mixture combining 60 forward primers for TCR Vbeta segments and 13 reverse primers for TCR Jbeta segments was used. TCRdb re-hosts the immuneACCESS table, in-frame sequences only. Its copies lack some clones; in the studies checked, an unresolved V gene accounts for under half of them, and the cause for the rest is not known. Per the sample table, the count is 60,000 or so clones. The ten largest account for 8.9% of the sample. Sequencing used PBMCs. These receptors came from a man in his forties or fifties in good health and CMV-seropositive.

The chain is built from TRBV5-1 and TRBJ2-6; no reliable D call. CDR1 is SGHRS and CDR2 is YFSETQ in the germline V gene. The CDR3 consists of 15 residues. The germline V and J ends were trimmed by 0 bases and 0 bases, with 4 bases remaining between them. Here the CDR3 reads CASSLAVSGANVLTF. In DNA form, the CDR3 reads TGCGCCAGCAGCTTGGCCGTCTCTGGGGCCAACGTCCTGACTTTC.

The chain has TRBV28 and TRBJ2-1, with a tentative D call TRBD2 (6 bases). Germline lookup yields CDR1 MDHEN and CDR2 SYDVKM. The CDR3 is made up of 16 amino acids. Between the trimmed V and J ends, which lost 3 bases and 4 bases, there was a span of 16 bases. The CDR3 sequence: CASSFGGVEGYNEQFF. The CDR3 DNA follows: TGTGCCAGCAGTTTCGGCGGGGTTGAGGGTTACAATGAGCAGTTCTTC.

The gene calls are TRBV4-3 and TRBJ2-5, with 7 bases that match TRBD2. Germline V gene sequence: CDR1 LGHNA, CDR2 YSLEER. V shed 1 base and J 5 bases; nucleotides not matched to a gene: 7. The CDR3 runs to 15 residues. CDR3 DNA sequence: TGCGCCAGCAGCCAAGTGTGGGCGGGGGAGGAGACCCAGTACTTC. The encoded protein is CASSQVWAGEETQYF.

This rearrangement joins TRBV9 to TRBJ1-3, with D possibly TRBD1 on 5 matching bases. Germline lookup yields CDR1 SGDLS and CDR2 YYNGEE. Trimming removed 0 bases at V and 2 bases at J, with 12 bases between. This CDR3 has 16 residues. The CDR3 is CASSVDSGGTGNTIYF. Here the CDR3 DNA reads TGTGCCAGCAGCGTAGACTCGGGGGGGACTGGAAACACCATATATTTT.

The V call is TRBV5-6, the J call TRBJ1-2; D uncertain. This CDR3 comprises 12 residues. V was clipped by 4 bases and J by 5 bases, with 9 bases between them. Germline CDR1 reads SGHDT; CDR2 reads YYEEEE. CDR3 in DNA: TGTGCCAGCAGCGGAGGGCCTTATGGCTACACCTTC. Protein: CASSGGPYGYTF.

This rearrangement joins TRBV28 to TRBJ1-6, with a weak D call TRBD1 (5 bases). Trimming took off 3 bases at V and 1 base at J, with 7 bases between the two ends. The CDR3 covers 15 residues. Germline V gene lookup returns CDR1 MDHEN and CDR2 SYDVKM. The CDR3 nucleotides read TGTGCCAGCAGTTTCGACAGATCCTATAATTCACCCCTCCACTTT. The encoded protein is CASSFDRSYNSPLHF. Looking up the rest from reference TRBV28 and TRBJ1-6 gives the full variable domain: DVKVTQSSRYLVKRTGEKVFLECVQDMDHENMFWYRQDPGLGLRLIYFSYDVKMKEKGDIPEGYSVSREKKERFSLILESASTNQTSMYLCASSFDRSYNSPLHFGNGTRLTVT.

V gene TRBV5-4 combines with J gene TRBJ1-2; 8 nucleotides align to TRBD1. J was trimmed by 3 bases and V by 4 bases; bases with no gene match: 8. CDR1 SGHNT and CDR2 YYREEE come from the germline V gene (reference sequence). The CDR3 length is 15 residues. CDR3 nucleotide sequence: TGTGCCAGCAGCACATCAGGGGGCTTTGACTATGGCTACACCTTC. Encoded protein: CASSTSGGFDYGYTF.

The rearrangement joins TRBV9 to TRBJ2-3; 11 bases fit TRBD2. This CDR3 region has 15 residues. V dropped 3 bases and J dropped 6; count of bases not matched to a gene: 6. Germline CDR1 SGDLS, CDR2 YYNGEE. CDR3 nucleotide sequence: TGTGCCAGCAGCGATAGCGGGGGGGCCATCGATACGCAGTATTTT. This translates into CASSDSGGAIDTQYF.

The chain links TRBV7-9 to TRBJ1-2, with a tentative D call TRBD1 (5 bases). The ends were cut back, 2 bases at V and 7 bases at J, with 11 bases in the middle. The germline V gene has CDR1 SEHNR and CDR2 FQNEAQ (reference sequence). The CDR3 has 13 amino acids. The CDR3 loop is CASSLMGRGGYTF. The CDR3 coding sequence is TGTGCCAGCAGCTTAATGGGGAGGGGTGGCTACACCTTC.

The chain employs TRBV6-5 and TRBJ1-3, with unresolved D. V lost 4 bases to trimming and J lost 0 bases, with 4 bases between them. The CDR3 covers 13 residues. Germline-derived CDR1 and CDR2 are MNHEY and SVGAGI. The chain's CDR3 is CASSFLSGNTIYF. CDR3 in DNA: TGTGCCAGCAGTTTCCTCTCTGGAAACACCATATATTTT.

The V gene is TRBV11-3, the J gene TRBJ2-5, with TRBD2 matching 13 bases. The ends lost 4 bases at V and 5 bases at J; junction bases unmatched: 4. CDR3 size: 15 residues. Looked up from germline, CDR1 is SGHNT and CDR2 is YENEEA. CDR3 region: CASSSGTSGAETQYF. DNA of the CDR3: TGTGCCAGCAGCTCCGGGACTAGCGGGGCTGAGACCCAGTACTTC.

The chain has TRBV19 and TRBJ2-2, with D uncertain. Per germline, CDR1 LNHDA and CDR2 SQIVND (reference sequence). The V gene lost 3 bases and the J gene lost 2 bases, with 16 bases spanning the gap. The CDR3 spans 17 residues. CDR3 residues: CASSMSASVVNTGELFF. As DNA, the CDR3 is TGTGCCAGTAGTATGAGTGCGTCCGTAGTAAACACCGGGGAGCTGTTTTTT.

The V gene is TRBV6-1, the J gene TRBJ2-7; TRBD1 agrees at 7 bases. CDR1 MNHNS and CDR2 SASEGT come from the germline V gene. This CDR3 is built from 16 residues. V gave up 4 bases and J gave up 2 bases; unmatched junction bases: 11. The CDR3 spells CASSGGITGAAYEQYF. The CDR3 DNA reads as TGTGCCAGCAGTGGGGGCATAACAGGGGCAGCCTACGAGCAGTACTTC.

The chain joins TRBV5-1 to TRBJ1-1; the D gene is possibly TRBD1 (5 bases). Trimming stripped 6 bases from V and 6 bases from J, with 15 bases between. In germline, CDR1 is SGHRS, CDR2 YFSETQ. This CDR3 contains 13 residues. In nucleotides, the CDR3 is TGCGCCAGCACGATGGGGGGTTTTGCTGAAGCTTTCTTT. Its protein is CASTMGGFAEAFF.

V usage is TRBV10-3 and J usage is TRBJ2-3; the match to TRBD2 covers 8 bases. The CDR3 consists of 16 residues. The ends lost 4 bases at V and 2 bases at J; junction bases unmatched: 8. Germline V lookup: CDR1 ENHRY, CDR2 SYGVKD. CDR3 sequence (DNA): TGTGCCATCAGTGTAGGGAGCGGGAGCTACACAGATACGCAGTATTTT. Encoded protein: CAISVGSGSYTDTQYF.

This chain uses TRBV11-2 with TRBJ2-3; TRBD1 might be the D (5 bases). The length of the CDR3 is 16 residues. Per germline, CDR1 SGHAT and CDR2 FQNNGV. V lost 5 bases and J lost 0, with 15 bases in between. The DNA for the CDR3 is TGTGCCAGCAGCCACACTCAGACAGCTAGCACAGATACGCAGTATTTT. It yields the protein CASSHTQTASTDTQYF.

The CDR3 protein is CASALGQSSTEAFF. The CDR3 coding sequence is TGTGCCAGCGCCCTAGGTCAGTCCTCCACTGAAGCTTTCTTT. The rearrangement links TRBV7-9 to TRBJ1-1, with D unresolved. Trimming took off 8 bases at V and 4 bases at J, with 17 bases between the two ends. The CDR3 sequence is 14 residues long. Per the germline V gene, CDR1 is SEHNR and CDR2 is FQNEAQ (reference sequence).

The rearrangement links TRBV6-1 to TRBJ2-1; a weak D match, TRBD2 (6 bases). The V gene lost 2 bases and the J gene lost 7 bases, with 21 bases spanning the gap. Germline V gene lookup returns CDR1 MNHNS and CDR2 SASEGT. The CDR3 runs to 17 residues. The CDR3 DNA sequence: TGTGCCAGCAGTGAAATTGGAGGGGCCGCGGAGGGGAATGAGCAGTTCTTC. Translated: CASSEIGGAAEGNEQFF.

V usage is TRBV4-3 and J usage is TRBJ1-2; TRBD1 might be the D (5 bases). The CDR3 extends over 16 amino acids. With 2 bases removed from V and 5 bases from J, the gap between germline ends came to 18 bases. Germline CDR1 is LGHNA and CDR2 is YSLEER. In DNA form, the CDR3 reads TGCGCCAGCAGCCAACTTTGGGGCATTCCACTATATGGCTACACCTTC. Its protein is CASSQLWGIPLYGYTF.

The rearrangement joins TRBV19 to TRBJ1-2; 10 bases match TRBD1. Germline V CDR1 and CDR2: LNHDA, SQIVND (reference sequence). The CDR3 is 17 residues long. With 7 bases clipped from V and 8 bases from J, the junction kept 19 bases outside the gene matches. The CDR3 reads CASTPLPGQGRVGGYTF. In DNA, the CDR3 is TGTGCCAGTACCCCCCTTCCGGGACAGGGGAGAGTGGGCGGCTACACCTTC.

The V and J genes are TRBV6-5 and TRBJ2-1; 7 nucleotides line up with TRBD2. The germline V gene has CDR1 MNHEY and CDR2 SVGAGI. The V segment lost 0 bases and the J segment 6 bases; nucleotides outside the gene matches: 8. The CDR3 is 16 residues long. The CDR3 protein is CASSYSGGSSPNEQFF. CDR3 DNA sequence: TGTGCCAGCAGTTACTCCGGCGGGAGTTCCCCCAATGAGCAGTTCTTC.

The rearrangement joins TRBV2 to TRBJ1-1, with a tentative D call TRBD1 (5 bases). V shed 6 bases and J shed 4 bases, with 9 bases lying between them. Germline V lookup: CDR1 SNHLY, CDR2 FYNNEI. The CDR3 contains 12 residues. In DNA, the CDR3 is TGTGCCAGCAGGCAGGGTGTCACTGAAGCTTTCTTT. It specifies CASRQGVTEAFF. Supplemented by reference TRBV2 and TRBJ1-1, the full variable domain reads EPEVTQTPSHQVTQMGQEVILRCVPISNHLYFYWYRQILGQKVEFLVSFYNNEISEKSEIFDDQFSVERPDGSNFTLKIRSTKLEDSAMYFCASRQGVTEAFFGQGTRLTVV.

This rearrangement joins TRBV12-5 to TRBJ1-2; 10 bases match TRBD1. The CDR3 has 13 residues. CDR1 LGHNT and CDR2 FRNRAP come from the germline V gene. V shed 5 bases and J 8 bases; nucleotides not matched to a gene: 5. In nucleotides, the CDR3 is TGTGCTAGTGGTACCCGGGACAGGGGAGGCTACACCTTC. Translating it yields CASGTRDRGGYTF.

The genes are TRBV7-6 and TRBJ2-1; 8 positions match TRBD2. Germline V gene lookup returns CDR1 SGHVS and CDR2 FNYEAQ. The trim removed 3 bases at V and 5 bases at J, leaving 9 bases unmatched. This CDR3 comprises 16 residues. Written as DNA, the CDR3 is TGTGCCAGCAGCTTGAGACTAGCGAGGACCAACAATGAGCAGTTCTTC. Protein: CASSLRLARTNNEQFF.

V usage is TRBV28 and J usage is TRBJ2-7; 12 bases map to TRBD1. Germline-derived CDR1 and CDR2 are MDHEN and SYDVKM. The CDR3 is 15 residues long. With V trimmed by 7 bases and J by 4 bases, 8 bases remained unmatched. The DNA of the CDR3 is TGTGCCAGCACCCAACCGGGACAGGGGGCTTACGAGCAGTACTTC. This sequence encodes CASTQPGQGAYEQYF.

The chain has TRBV4-3 and TRBJ2-3; D is possibly TRBD2 (6 bases). Trimming removed 0 bases from V and 4 bases from J, with 14 bases in between. CDR1 and CDR2 (germline): LGHNA, YSLEER. CDR3 length: 16 amino acids. The CDR3 protein is CASSQDASAGSDTQYF. CDR3 nucleotide sequence: TGCGCCAGCAGCCAAGATGCTTCGGCGGGGTCAGATACGCAGTATTTT.

This sequence joins TRBV11-2 and TRBJ2-2, with TRBD2 identical over 8 bases. CDR3 length: 16 amino acids. With 3 bases clipped from V and 6 bases from J, the junction kept 9 bases outside the gene matches. Per the germline V gene, CDR1 is SGHAT and CDR2 is FQNNGV. CDR3 coding DNA: TGTGCCAGCAGCTTTCTCGGCGGGAGGACGTCCGGGGAGCTGTTTTTT. It encodes CASSFLGGRTSGELFF.